This T cell receptor (beta chain) comes out of a study of beta chain features in type 1 diabetes. This clone was seen a handful of times. Its antigen is currently unknown. Expressed TCRB transcripts were sequenced because the isolated RNA had all been reverse transcribed beforehand. The repertoire was sequenced with immunoSEQ multiplex PCR; TCRdb's copy has only in-frame clones and lacks some. The sample lists roughly 150,000 clones, roughly 8% occurring once. The CDR3 covers 12 residues. Germline CDR1 and CDR2: MNHNY and SVGAGI (reference sequence). Trimming removed 11 bases from V and 3 bases from J, with 10 bases in between. The study, taken as a whole, reports: Patients with Type 1 diabetes showed moderately but significantly shorter TCRB CDR3s in all four CD4+ subsets.

Input material: central memory CD4+ T cells from blood. This chain links TRBV6-6 with TRBJ2-2, with D unclear. The sequence derives from a woman between 18 and 29 years old with type 1 diabetes. DNA of the CDR3: TGTGCCTCAACAGAATACACCGGGGAGCTGTTTTTT. Translating it yields CASTEYTGELFF.